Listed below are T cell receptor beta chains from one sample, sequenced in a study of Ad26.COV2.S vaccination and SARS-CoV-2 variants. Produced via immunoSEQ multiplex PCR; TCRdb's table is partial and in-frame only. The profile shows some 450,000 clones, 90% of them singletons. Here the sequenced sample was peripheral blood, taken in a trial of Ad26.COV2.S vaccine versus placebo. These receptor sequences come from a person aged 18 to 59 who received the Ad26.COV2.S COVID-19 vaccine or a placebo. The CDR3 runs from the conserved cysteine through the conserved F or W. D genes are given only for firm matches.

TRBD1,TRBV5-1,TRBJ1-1,CASSEDREYTEAFF
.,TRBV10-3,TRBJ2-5,CAISEAREGTQYF
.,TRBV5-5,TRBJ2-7,CASSLDGEGTQYF
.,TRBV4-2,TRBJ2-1,CASSRRVNAYNEQFF
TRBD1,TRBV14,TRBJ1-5,CASSQEGQESNQPQHF
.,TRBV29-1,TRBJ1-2,CSPLFQGILGYTF
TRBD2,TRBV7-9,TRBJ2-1,CASSFGGGTYNEQFF
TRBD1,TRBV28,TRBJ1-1,CASSPDRVYRTEAFF
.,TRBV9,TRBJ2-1,CASSTRLGEQFF
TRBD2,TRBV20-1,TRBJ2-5,CSAGGGRVETQYF
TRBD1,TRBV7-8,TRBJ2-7,CASRTGDSYEQYF
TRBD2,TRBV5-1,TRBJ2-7,CASSLKRGTYEQYF